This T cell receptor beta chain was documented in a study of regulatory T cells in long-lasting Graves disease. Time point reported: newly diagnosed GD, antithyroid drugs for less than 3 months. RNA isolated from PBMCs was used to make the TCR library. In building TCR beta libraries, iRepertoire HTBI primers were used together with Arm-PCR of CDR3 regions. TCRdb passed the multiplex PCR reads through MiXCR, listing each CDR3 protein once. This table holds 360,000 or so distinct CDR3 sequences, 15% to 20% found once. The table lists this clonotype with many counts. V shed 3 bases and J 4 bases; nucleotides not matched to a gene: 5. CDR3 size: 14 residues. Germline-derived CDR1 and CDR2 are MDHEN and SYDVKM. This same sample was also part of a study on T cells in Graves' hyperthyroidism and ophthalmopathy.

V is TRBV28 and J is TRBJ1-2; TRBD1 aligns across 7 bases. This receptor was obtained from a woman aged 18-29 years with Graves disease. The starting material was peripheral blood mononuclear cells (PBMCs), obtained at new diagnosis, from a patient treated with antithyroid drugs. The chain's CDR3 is CASSLEGAFYGYTF. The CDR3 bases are TGTGCCAGCAGTTTGGAGGGGGCGTTCTATGGCTACACCTTC.